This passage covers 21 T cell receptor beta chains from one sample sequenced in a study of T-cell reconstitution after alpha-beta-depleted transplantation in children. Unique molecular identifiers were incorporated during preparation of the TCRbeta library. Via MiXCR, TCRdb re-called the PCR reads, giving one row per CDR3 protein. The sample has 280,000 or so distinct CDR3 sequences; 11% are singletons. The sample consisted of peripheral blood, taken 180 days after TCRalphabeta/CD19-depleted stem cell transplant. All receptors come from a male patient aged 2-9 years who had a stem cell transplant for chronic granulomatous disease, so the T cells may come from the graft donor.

In DNA, the CDR3 is TGTGCCTGGAGTGGCCGGCAACTTCTTGTCGTAAACACCATATATTTT. Translation: CAWSGRQLLVVNTIYF. The chain joins TRBV30 to TRBJ1-3; D not resolved. Germline-derived CDR1 and CDR2 are GTSNPN and SVGIG (reference sequence). V gave up 1 base and J gave up 6 bases, with 19 bases separating them. The CDR3 is 16 residues long.

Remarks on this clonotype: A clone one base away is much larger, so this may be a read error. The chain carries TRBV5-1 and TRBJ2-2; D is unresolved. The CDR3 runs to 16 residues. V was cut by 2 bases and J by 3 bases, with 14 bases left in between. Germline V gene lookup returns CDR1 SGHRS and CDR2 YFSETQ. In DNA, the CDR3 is TGCGCCAGCAGCTTTGCCTGGGGTCTCGACACCGGGGAGCTGTTTTTT. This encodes CASSFAWGLDTGELFF.

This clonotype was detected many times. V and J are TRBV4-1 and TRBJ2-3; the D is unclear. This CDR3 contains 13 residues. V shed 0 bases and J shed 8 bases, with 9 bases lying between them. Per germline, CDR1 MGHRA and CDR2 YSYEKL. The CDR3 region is CASSQEATRTQYF. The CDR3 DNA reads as TGCGCCAGCAGCCAAGAGGCGACCCGTACGCAGTATTTT.

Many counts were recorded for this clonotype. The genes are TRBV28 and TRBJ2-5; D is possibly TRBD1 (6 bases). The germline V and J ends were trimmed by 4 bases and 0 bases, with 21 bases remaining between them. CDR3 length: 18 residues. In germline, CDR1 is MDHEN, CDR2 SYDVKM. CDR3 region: CASSSDRLNRWYQETQYF. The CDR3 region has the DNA TGTGCCAGCAGTTCTGACAGGTTGAACCGCTGGTACCAAGAGACCCAGTACTTC.

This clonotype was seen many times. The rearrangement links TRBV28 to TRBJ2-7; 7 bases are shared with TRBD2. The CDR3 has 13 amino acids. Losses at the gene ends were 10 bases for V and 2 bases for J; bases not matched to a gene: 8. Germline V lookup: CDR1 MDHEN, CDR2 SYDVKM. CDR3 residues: CAIAERDPYEQYF. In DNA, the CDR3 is TGTGCCATCGCTGAGCGGGATCCCTACGAGCAGTACTTC.

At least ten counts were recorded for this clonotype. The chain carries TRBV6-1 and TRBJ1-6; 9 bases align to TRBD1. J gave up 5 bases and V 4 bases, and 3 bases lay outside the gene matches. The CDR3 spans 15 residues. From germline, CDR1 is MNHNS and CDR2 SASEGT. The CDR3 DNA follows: TGTGCCAGCAGTGGGGGGACAGGGCATAATTCACCCCTCCACTTT. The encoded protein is CASSGGTGHNSPLHF.

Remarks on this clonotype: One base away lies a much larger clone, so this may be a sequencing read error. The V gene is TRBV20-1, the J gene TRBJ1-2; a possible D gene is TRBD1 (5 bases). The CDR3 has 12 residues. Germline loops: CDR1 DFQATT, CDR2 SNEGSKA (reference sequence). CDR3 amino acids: CSARDRDYGYPF. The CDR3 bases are TGCAGTGCTAGAGATAGGGACTATGGCTACCCCTTC.

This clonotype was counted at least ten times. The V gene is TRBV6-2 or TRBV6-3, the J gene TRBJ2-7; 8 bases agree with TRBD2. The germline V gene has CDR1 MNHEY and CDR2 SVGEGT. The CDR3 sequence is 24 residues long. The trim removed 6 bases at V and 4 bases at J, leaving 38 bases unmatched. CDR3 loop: CASRFLLRRTSPSTPEIAFYEQYF. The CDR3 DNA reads TGTGCCAGCAGATTCCTCCTGAGACGGACTAGCCCTTCTACCCCCGAGATAGCTTTTTACGAGCAGTACTTC.

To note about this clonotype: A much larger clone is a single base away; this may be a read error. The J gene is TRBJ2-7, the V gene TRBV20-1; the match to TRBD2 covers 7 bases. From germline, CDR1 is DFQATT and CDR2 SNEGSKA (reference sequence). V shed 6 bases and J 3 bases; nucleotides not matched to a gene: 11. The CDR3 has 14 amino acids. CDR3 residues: CSAIPGLPGYEQYF. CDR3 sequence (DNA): TGCAGTGCCATACCGGGACTACCCGGCTACGAGCAGTACTTC.

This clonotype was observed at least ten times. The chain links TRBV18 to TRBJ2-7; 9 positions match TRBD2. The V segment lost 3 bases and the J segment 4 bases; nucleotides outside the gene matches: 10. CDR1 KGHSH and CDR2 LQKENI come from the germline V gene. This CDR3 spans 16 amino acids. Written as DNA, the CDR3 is TGTGCCAGCTCACCGCACGTAGCGGGAGCGGGATACGAGCAGTACTTC. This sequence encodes CASSPHVAGAGYEQYF. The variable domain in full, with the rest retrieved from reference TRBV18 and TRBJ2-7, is NAGVMQNPRHLVRRRGQEARLRCSPMKGHSHVYWYRQLPEEGLKFMVYLQKENIIDESGMPKERFSAEFPKEGPSILRIQQVVRGDSAAYFCASSPHVAGAGYEQYFGPGTRLTVT.

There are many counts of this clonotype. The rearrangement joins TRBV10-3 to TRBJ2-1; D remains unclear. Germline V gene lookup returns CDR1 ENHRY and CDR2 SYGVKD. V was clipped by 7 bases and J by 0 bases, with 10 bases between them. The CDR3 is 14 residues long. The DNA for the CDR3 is TGTGCCATCAAAGGCGATTTCTCCTACAATGAGCAGTTCTTC. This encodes CAIKGDFSYNEQFF.

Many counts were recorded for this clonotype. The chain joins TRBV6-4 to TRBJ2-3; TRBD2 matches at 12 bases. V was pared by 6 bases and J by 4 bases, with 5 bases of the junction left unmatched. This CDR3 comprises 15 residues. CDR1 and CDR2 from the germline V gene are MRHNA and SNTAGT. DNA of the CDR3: TGTGCCAGCAGCGCCGGGACTAGCGGGTCAGATACGCAGTATTTT. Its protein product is CASSAGTSGSDTQYF.

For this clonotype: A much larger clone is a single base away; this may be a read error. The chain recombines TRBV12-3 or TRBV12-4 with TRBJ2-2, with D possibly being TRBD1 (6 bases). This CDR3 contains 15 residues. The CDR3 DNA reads TGTGCCAGCAACCCGGACAGCGCGAACACCGGGGAGCCGTTTTTT. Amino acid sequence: CASNPDSANTGEPFF.

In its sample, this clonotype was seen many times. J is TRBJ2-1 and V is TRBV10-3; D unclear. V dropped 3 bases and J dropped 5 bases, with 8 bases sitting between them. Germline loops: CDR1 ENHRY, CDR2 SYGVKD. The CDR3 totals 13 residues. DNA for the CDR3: TGTGCCATCAGTGAAGGGTATAACAATGAGCAGTTCTTC. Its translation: CAISEGYNNEQFF.

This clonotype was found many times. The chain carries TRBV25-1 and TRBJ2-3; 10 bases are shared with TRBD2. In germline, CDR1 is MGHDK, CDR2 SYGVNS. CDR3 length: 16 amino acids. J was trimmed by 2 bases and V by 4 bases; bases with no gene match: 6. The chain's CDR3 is CASSGPGTSATDTQYF. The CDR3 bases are TGTGCCAGCAGTGGACCCGGGACTAGCGCCACAGATACGCAGTATTTT. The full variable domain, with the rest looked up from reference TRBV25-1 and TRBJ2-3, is EADIYQTPRYLVIGTGKKITLECSQTMGHDKMYWYQQDPGMELHLIHYSYGVNSTEKGDLSSESTVSRIRTEHFPLTLESARPSHTSQYLCASSGPGTSATDTQYFGPGTRLTVL.

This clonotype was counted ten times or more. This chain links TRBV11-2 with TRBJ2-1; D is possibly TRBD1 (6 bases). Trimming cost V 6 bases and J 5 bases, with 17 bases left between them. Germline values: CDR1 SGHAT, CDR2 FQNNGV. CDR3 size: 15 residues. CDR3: CASRDTGFYDNEQFF. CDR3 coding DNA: TGTGCCAGCAGAGATACAGGGTTTTACGACAATGAGCAGTTCTTC.

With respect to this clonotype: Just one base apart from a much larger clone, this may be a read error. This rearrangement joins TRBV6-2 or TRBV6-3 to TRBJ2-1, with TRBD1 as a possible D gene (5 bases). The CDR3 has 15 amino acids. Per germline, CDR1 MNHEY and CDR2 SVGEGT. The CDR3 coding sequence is TGTGCCAGCAGCCCGACAGATTACTCCTACAATGAGCACTTCTTC. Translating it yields CASSPTDYSYNEHFF.

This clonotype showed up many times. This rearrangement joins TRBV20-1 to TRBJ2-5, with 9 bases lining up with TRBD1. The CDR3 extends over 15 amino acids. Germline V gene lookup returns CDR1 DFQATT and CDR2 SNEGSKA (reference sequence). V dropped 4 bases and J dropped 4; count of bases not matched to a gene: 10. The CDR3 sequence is CSAKLGTGYRETQYF. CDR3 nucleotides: TGCAGTGCTAAGCTGGGGACAGGGTATCGAGAGACCCAGTACTTC.

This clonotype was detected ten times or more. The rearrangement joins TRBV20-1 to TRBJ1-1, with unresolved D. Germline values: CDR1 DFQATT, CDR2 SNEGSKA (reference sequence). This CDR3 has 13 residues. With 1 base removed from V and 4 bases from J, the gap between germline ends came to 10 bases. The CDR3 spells CSARGLAATEAFF. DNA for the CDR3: TGCAGTGCTAGAGGACTGGCGGCCACTGAAGCTTTCTTT.

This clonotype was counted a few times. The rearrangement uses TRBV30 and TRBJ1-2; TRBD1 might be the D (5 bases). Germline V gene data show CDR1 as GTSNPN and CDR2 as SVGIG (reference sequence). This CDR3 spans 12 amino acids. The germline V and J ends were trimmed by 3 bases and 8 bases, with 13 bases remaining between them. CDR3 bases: TGTGCCTGGAGCACGGGACCCGGAGGCTACACCTTC. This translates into CAWSTGPGGYTF.

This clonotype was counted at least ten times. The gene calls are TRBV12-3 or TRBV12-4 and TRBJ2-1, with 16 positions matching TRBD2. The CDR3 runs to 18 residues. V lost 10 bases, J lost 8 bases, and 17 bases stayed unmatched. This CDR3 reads CATYQGLAGGPLVDEQFF. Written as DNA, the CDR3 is TGTGCCACCTACCAGGGACTAGCGGGAGGGCCTTTAGTTGATGAGCAGTTCTTC.